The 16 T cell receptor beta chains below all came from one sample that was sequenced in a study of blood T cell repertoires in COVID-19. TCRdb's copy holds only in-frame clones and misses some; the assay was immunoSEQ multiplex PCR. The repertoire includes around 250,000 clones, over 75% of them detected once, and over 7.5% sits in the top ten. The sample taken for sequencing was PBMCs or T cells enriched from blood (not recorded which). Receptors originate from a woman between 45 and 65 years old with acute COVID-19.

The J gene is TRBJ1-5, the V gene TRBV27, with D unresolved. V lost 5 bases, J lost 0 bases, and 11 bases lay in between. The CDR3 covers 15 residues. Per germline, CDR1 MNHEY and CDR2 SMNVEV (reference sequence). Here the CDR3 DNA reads TGTGCCAGCAGTGCAGCCGGGGTTAGCAATCAGCCCCAGCATTTT. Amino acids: CASSAAGVSNQPQHF.

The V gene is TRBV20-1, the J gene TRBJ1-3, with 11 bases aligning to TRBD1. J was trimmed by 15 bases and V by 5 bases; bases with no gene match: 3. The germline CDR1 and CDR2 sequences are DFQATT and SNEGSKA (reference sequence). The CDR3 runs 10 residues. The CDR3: CSAEDRGQYF. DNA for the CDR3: TGCAGTGCTGAGGACAGGGGGCAATATTTT.

CDR3 nucleotides: TGTGCCTGGAGTGCCAGGCCCGATCAGCCCCAGCATTTT. Encoded protein: CAWSARPDQPQHF. V and J are TRBV30 and TRBJ1-5, with D unclear. The V gene's germline CDR1 is GTSNPN and CDR2 SVGIG (reference sequence). The CDR3 extends over 13 amino acids. V lost 1 base to trimming and J lost 5 bases, with 9 bases between them.

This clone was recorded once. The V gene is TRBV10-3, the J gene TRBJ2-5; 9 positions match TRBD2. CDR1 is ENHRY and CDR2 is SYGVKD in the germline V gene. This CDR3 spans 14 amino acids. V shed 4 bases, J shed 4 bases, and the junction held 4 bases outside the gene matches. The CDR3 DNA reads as TGTGCCATCAGTGGCGGGGGGGAGTTAGAGACCCAGTACTTC. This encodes CAISGGGELETQYF.

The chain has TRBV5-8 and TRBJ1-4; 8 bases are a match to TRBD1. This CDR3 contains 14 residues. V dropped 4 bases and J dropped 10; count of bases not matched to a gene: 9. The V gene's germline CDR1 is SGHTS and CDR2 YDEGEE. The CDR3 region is CASSVTGVVAKLFF. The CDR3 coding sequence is TGTGCCAGCAGCGTGACAGGGGTAGTGGCAAAACTGTTTTTT.

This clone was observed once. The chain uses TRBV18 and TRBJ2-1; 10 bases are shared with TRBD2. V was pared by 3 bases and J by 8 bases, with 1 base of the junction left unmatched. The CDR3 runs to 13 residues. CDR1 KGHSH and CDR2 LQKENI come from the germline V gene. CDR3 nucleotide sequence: TGTGCCAGCTCACCCGGACTAGCGGATGAGCAGTTCTTC. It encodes CASSPGLADEQFF.

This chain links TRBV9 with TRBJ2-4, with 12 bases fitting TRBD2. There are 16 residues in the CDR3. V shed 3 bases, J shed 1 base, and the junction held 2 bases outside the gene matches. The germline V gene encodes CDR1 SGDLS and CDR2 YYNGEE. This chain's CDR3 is CASSETSGGAKNIQYF. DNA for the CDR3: TGTGCCAGCAGCGAAACTAGCGGGGGGGCCAAAAACATTCAGTACTTC.

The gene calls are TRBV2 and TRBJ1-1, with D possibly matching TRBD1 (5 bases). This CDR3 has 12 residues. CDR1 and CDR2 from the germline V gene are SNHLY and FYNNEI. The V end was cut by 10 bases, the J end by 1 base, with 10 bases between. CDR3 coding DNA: TGTGCCACTCGACAGAGGAACACTGAAGCTTTCTTT. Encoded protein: CATRQRNTEAFF.

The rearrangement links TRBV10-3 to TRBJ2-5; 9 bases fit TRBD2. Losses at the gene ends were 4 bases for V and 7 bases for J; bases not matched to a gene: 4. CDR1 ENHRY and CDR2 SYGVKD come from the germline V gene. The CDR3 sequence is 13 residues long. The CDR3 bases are TGTGCCATCAGTGTAATAGCGGGGGCGACCCAGTACTTC. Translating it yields CAISVIAGATQYF.

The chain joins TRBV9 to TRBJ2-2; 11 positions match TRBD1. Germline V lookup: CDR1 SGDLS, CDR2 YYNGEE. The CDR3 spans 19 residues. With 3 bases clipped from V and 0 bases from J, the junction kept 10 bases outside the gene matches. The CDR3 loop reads CASSATLPGQGANTGELFF. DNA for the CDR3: TGTGCCAGCAGCGCCACCCTTCCGGGACAGGGGGCGAACACCGGGGAGCTGTTTTTT. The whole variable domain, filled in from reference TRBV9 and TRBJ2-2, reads DSGVTQTPKHLITATGQRVTLRCSPRSGDLSVYWYQQSLDQGLQFLIQYYNGEERAKGNILERFSAQQFPDLHSELNLSSLELGDSALYFCASSATLPGQGANTGELFFGEGSRLTVL.

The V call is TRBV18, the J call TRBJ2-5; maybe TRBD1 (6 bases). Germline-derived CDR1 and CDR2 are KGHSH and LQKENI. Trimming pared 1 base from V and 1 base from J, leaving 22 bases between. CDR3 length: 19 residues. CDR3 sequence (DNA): TGTGCCAGCTCACCACTCCGATCTCAATACGGGACAACCCAAGAGACCCAGTACTTC. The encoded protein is CASSPLRSQYGTTQETQYF. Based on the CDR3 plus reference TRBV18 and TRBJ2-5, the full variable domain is NAGVMQNPRHLVRRRGQEARLRCSPMKGHSHVYWYRQLPEEGLKFMVYLQKENIIDESGMPKERFSAEFPKEGPSILRIQQVVRGDSAAYFCASSPLRSQYGTTQETQYFGPGTRLLVL.

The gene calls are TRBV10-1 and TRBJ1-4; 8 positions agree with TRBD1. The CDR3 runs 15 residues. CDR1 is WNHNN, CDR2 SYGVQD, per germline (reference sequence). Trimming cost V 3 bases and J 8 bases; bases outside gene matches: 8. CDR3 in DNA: TGCGCCAGCAGTGAAGACCCAGGGGGCGTAGAAAAACTGTTTTTT. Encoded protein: CASSEDPGGVEKLFF.

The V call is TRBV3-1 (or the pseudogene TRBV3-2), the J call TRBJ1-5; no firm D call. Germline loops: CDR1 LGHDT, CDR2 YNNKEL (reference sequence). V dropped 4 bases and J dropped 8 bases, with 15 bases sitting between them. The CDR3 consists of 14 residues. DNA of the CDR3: TGTGCCAGCAGCCCAAGCCGAGTTATTGAGCCCCAGCATTTT. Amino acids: CASSPSRVIEPQHF.

This CDR3 is CAIATGPRDVGGYTF. CDR3 in DNA: TGTGCCATCGCGACAGGCCCCCGGGATGTCGGTGGCTACACCTTC. The rearrangement joins TRBV19 to TRBJ1-2, with D possibly being TRBD1 (6 bases). This CDR3 region has 15 residues. Trimming removed 10 bases from V and 7 bases from J, with 25 bases in between. The germline V gene encodes CDR1 LNHDA and CDR2 SQIVND (reference sequence). Drawing the rest from reference TRBV19 and TRBJ1-2, the complete variable domain is DGGITQSPKYLFRKEGQNVTLSCEQNLNHDAMYWYRQDPGQGLRLIYYSQIVNDFQKGDIAEGYSVSREKKESFPLTVTSAQKNPTAFYLCAIATGPRDVGGYTFGSGTRLTVV.

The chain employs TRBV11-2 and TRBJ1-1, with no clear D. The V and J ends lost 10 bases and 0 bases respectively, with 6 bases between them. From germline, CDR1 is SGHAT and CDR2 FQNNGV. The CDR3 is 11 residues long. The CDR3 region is CATAMNTEAFF. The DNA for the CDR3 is TGTGCCACCGCTATGAACACTGAAGCTTTCTTT. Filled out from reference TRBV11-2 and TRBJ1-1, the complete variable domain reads EAGVAQSPRYKIIEKRQSVAFWCNPISGHATLYWYQQILGQGPKLLIQFQNNGVVDDSQLPKDRFSAERLKGVDSTLKIQPAKLEDSAVYLCATAMNTEAFFGQGTRLTVV.

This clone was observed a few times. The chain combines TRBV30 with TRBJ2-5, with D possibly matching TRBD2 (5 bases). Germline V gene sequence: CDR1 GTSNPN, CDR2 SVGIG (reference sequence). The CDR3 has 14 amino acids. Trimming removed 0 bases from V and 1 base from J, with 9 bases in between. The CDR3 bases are TGTGCCTGGAGTGTACCGGGGTCCCAAGAGACCCAGTACTTC. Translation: CAWSVPGSQETQYF.